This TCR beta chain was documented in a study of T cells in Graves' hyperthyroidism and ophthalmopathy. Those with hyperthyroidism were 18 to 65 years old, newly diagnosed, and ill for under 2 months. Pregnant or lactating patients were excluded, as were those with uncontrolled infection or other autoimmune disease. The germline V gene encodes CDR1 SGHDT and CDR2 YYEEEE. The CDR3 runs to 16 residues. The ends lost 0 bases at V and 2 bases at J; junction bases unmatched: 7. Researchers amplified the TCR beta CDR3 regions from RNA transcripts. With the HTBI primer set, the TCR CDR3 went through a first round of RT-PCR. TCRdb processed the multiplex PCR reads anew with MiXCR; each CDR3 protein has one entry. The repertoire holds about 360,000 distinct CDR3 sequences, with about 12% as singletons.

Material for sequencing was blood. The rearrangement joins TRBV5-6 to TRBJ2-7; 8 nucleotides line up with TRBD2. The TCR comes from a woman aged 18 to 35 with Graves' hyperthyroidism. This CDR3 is CASSLAGGVKAYEQYF. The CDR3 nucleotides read TGTGCCAGCAGCTTGGCGGGGGGGGTAAAGGCCTACGAGCAGTACTTC.